A single T cell receptor (beta chain) is shown here with its context. This sample was taken from a study of cytomegalovirus exposure and HLA in healthy donors. PCR used 60 Vbeta primers and 13 Jbeta primers. Assay: immunoSEQ multiplex PCR; the TCRdb copy retains only in-frame clones and omits some. The table includes over 85,000 clones, 65% to 85% detected once. The CDR3 is 16 amino acids. The clonotype originates from a man aged 25 to 40 in good health and CMV-seropositive. The sample taken for sequencing was PBMCs. The chain is built from TRBV21-1 and TRBJ1-4. TRBV21-1 is a known pseudogene. Here the CDR3 DNA reads TGTGCCAGCAGCAAATCGAGCCTTTTAACTAATGAAAAACTGTTTTTT. Protein: CASSKSSLLTNEKLFF.